This T cell receptor beta chain was sequenced for a study of cytomegalovirus exposure and HLA in healthy donors. Generated by immunoSEQ multiplex PCR, the TCRdb table keeps only in-frame clones and is missing some. Of over 100,000 clones listed, nearly 90% were seen once; the top ten hold around 1.2%. The V gene end was trimmed by 0 bases and the J gene end by 2 bases; junction bases not matched to a gene: 4. Per germline, CDR1 LGHNA and CDR2 YNFKEQ. The CDR3 consists of 18 residues. Notes on the study in general: Overall, around 160 TCR beta chains were annotated as cytomegalovirus-associated.

For this clone: What it binds is unknown.

This TCR was recovered from a young woman in good health and CMV-seronegative. This chain uses TRBV4-2 with TRBJ2-6; 10 bases are a match to TRBD2. Input material: PBMCs. For the CDR3, the DNA is TGTGCCAGCAGCCAAGAAGAGAGCGGGGGGGCTGGGGCCAACGTCCTGACTTTC. Translated: CASSQEESGGAGANVLTF.